One and the same sample provided the 23 T cell receptor beta chains below, sequenced in a study of metastatic and nonmetastatic thyroid tumors. TCRdb re-called clones from the PCR reads using MiXCR. The sample contains approximately 20,000 clones, 34% of which appear only once. Patients underwent thyroid surgery, and none had received any treatment before it. The sequenced material came from tumor tissue. The receptors derive from a male donor with papillary thyroid cancer or a benign thyroid nodule (not recorded which). Some clones in this sample may be carry-over from other donors' samples.

By proportion, this clone is medium-sized. The chain uses TRBV6-1 and TRBJ2-7; 10 bases line up with TRBD1. The CDR3 consists of 15 residues. V dropped 1 base and J dropped 7; count of bases not matched to a gene: 7. The germline CDR1 and CDR2 sequences are MNHNS and SASEGT. CDR3 sequence (DNA): TGTGCCAGCAGTGAAGGGACAGGGGGAGGGTATGAGCAGTACTTC. This codes for CASSEGTGGGYEQYF.

In regard to this clone: The CDR3 does not end in the conserved phenylalanine or tryptophan, so this is likely a read error. The chain is built from TRBV20-1 and TRBJ1-1; D possibly corresponds to TRBD1 (5 bases). This CDR3 contains 13 residues. CDR1 DFQATT and CDR2 SNEGSKA come from the germline V gene (reference sequence). The CDR3 coding sequence is TGCACTGGCCTCAAAGGGGTCAACACTGAAGCTTTCGTT. Translated: CTGLKGVNTEAFV.

This clone was observed a few times. V gene TRBV10-3 combines with J gene TRBJ1-2, with 7 bases lining up with TRBD1. Germline values: CDR1 ENHRY, CDR2 SYGVKD. The CDR3 is 15 amino acids. V was clipped by 7 bases and J by 8 bases; unmatched bases: 16. CDR3 nucleotide sequence: TGTGCCATCACCCCGGGGGAAGGGGGCGGTCGAGGCTACACCTTC. The encoded protein is CAITPGEGGGRGYTF.

As concerns this clone: The same CDR3 also results from other DNA sequences found in this sample. The V gene is TRBV6-1, the J gene TRBJ2-3, with TRBD2 matching 7 bases. Germline CDR1 and CDR2: MNHNS and SASEGT. The CDR3 has 15 amino acids. Unmatched junction bases numbered 7, after V lost 7 bases and J lost 0 bases. The CDR3 DNA reads as TGTGCCAGCATCCCGGGAGGTCCCAGCACAGATACGCAGTATTTT. It encodes CASIPGGPSTDTQYF.

This clone was detected a few times. At one of its ends the junction is not consistent with the germline gene, which may arise from a read error. The chain is built from TRBV29-1 and TRBJ2-2; maybe TRBD1 (7 bases). Per germline, CDR1 SQVTM and CDR2 ANQGSEA. This CDR3 is built from 13 residues. The CDR3 nucleotides read TGCAGCGCCCTGACAGGGTTCCGCGGGGATCTGTTTTTT. Its protein is CSALTGFRGDLFF.

This clone is medium-sized within its sample. The chain links TRBV30 to TRBJ2-3, with D uncertain. CDR3 length equals 14 residues. CDR1 GTSNPN and CDR2 SVGIG come from the germline V gene (reference sequence). The V gene lost 2 bases and the J gene lost 1 base, with 10 bases spanning the gap. CDR3 in amino acids: CAWSIGPGTDTQYF. The CDR3 DNA is TGTGCCTGGAGTATAGGGCCAGGCACAGATACGCAGTATTTT. The full variable domain, rest sourced from reference TRBV30 and TRBJ2-3, is SQTIHQWPATLVQPVGSPLSLECTVEGTSNPNLYWYRQAAGRGLQLLFYSVGIGQISSEVPQNLSASRPQDRQFILSSKKLLLSDSGFYLCAWSIGPGTDTQYFGPGTRLTVL.

This clone has more than one count but fewer than ten. The chain carries TRBV6-2 or TRBV6-3 and TRBJ2-7; D uncertain. The CDR3 contains 13 residues. Germline V lookup: CDR1 MNHEY, CDR2 SVGEGT. Trimming took 4 bases from V and 2 from J, leaving 9 bases between them. The DNA for the CDR3 is TGTGCCAGCAGTTTGGACGCTCCCTACGAGCAGTACTTC. Translation gives CASSLDAPYEQYF.

This clone occurred many times. This may come from a read error, since a much larger clone is one base off. The V gene is TRBV20-1, the J gene TRBJ2-7; no definite D call. The germline CDR1 and CDR2 sequences are DFQATT and SNEGSKA (reference sequence). CDR3 length equals 11 residues. Trimming shortened V by 5 bases and J by 6 bases, and 11 bases separated the two germline ends. The CDR3 nucleotides read TGCAGTGCTGGAACCCCCACCGAGCAGTACTTC. It specifies CSAGTPTEQYF.

Comments on this clone: Mismatch with germline at one junction end may stem from a read error. V is TRBV20-1 and J is TRBJ2-2; D possibly corresponds to TRBD2 (6 bases). Germline V gene sequence: CDR1 DFQATT, CDR2 SNEGSKA (reference sequence). The CDR3 extends over 13 amino acids. The CDR3 here is CSASASVTWELFF. In DNA form, the CDR3 reads TGCAGTGCTAGCGCTAGCGTCACCTGGGAGCTGTTTTTT.

This clone was picked up many times. The V call is TRBV12-3 or TRBV12-4, the J call TRBJ1-3, with D unclear. The CDR3 consists of 13 residues. Trimming removed 1 base from V and 4 bases from J, with 5 bases in between. CDR3 amino acids: CASSLVVGNTIYF. DNA of the CDR3: TGTGCCAGCAGTTTAGTGGTGGGAAACACCATATATTTT.

With regard to this clone: Being one base from a much bigger clone, this may be a read error. CDR3 sequence reads: CSAEHINF. The DNA for the CDR3 is TGCAGTGCTGAACACATCAATTTT. This chain uses TRBV20-1 with TRBJ1-3; D gene uncertain. This CDR3 spans 8 amino acids. CDR1 is DFQATT and CDR2 is SNEGSKA in the germline V gene (reference sequence).

In this sample, this clone is medium-sized. V is TRBV19 and J is TRBJ1-1; D unresolved. This CDR3 is 13 amino acids long. Trimming took 4 bases from V and 1 from J, leaving 7 bases between them. Germline CDR1 and CDR2: LNHDA and SQIVND (reference sequence). The CDR3 DNA reads as TGTGCCAGTAGTAGAAAGGAGAACACTGAAGCTTTCTTT. It codes for CASSRKENTEAFF. The variable domain in full, with the rest retrieved from reference TRBV19 and TRBJ1-1, is DGGITQSPKYLFRKEGQNVTLSCEQNLNHDAMYWYRQDPGQGLRLIYYSQIVNDFQKGDIAEGYSVSREKKESFPLTVTSAQKNPTAFYLCASSRKENTEAFFGQGTRLTVV.

The chain recombines TRBV18 with TRBJ2-3, with 10 bases matching TRBD2. Germline values: CDR1 KGHSH, CDR2 LQKENI. The CDR3 totals 16 residues. Germline trimming cut 2 bases from V and 0 bases from J; bases unmatched to any gene: 2. The CDR3 here is CASSPSSGRSTDTQYF. For the CDR3, the DNA is TGTGCCAGCTCACCATCTAGCGGGAGAAGCACAGATACGCAGTATTTT.

In this sample, this clone turned up many times. Other nucleotide sequences in the sample specify the same CDR3. The chain employs TRBV5-1 and TRBJ2-1, with 9 bases that match TRBD2. V trimming: 4 bases; J trimming: 3 bases; junction bases outside the gene matches: 8. Germline V gives CDR1 SGHRS, CDR2 YFSETQ. CDR3 size: 16 residues. The CDR3: CASSLIAGAIYNEQFF. CDR3 bases: TGCGCCAGCAGCCTAATAGCGGGAGCGATCTACAATGAGCAGTTCTTC.

This clone was observed many times. This chain connects TRBV25-1 to TRBJ2-2; the D is unclear. The CDR3 is made up of 14 amino acids. V shed 3 bases and J shed 0 bases, with 5 bases lying between them. Per the germline V gene, CDR1 is MGHDK and CDR2 is SYGVNS. CDR3 region: CASSDRTNTGELFF. CDR3 sequence (DNA): TGTGCCAGCAGTGACAGGACGAACACCGGGGAGCTGTTTTTT.

The rearrangement joins TRBV4-1 to TRBJ2-2; D is perhaps TRBD1 (6 bases). The CDR3 extends over 16 amino acids. Per the germline V gene, CDR1 is MGHRA and CDR2 is YSYEKL. Trimming took off 1 base at V and 0 bases at J, with 9 bases between the two ends. CDR3 DNA: TGCGCCAGCAGCCAAGGGACAGCGTCGAACACCGGGGAGCTGTTTTTT. Protein sequence: CASSQGTASNTGELFF.

This clone has a handful of counts. The chain is built from TRBV27 and TRBJ1-6; TRBD1 agrees at 7 bases. Germline CDR1 is MNHEY and CDR2 is SMNVEV (reference sequence). The length of the CDR3 is 15 residues. With 7 bases clipped from V and 9 bases from J, the junction kept 12 bases outside the gene matches. Written as DNA, the CDR3 is TGTGCCAGCAAACGACAGGGAGTCAATACTTCACCCCTCCACTTT. Translation: CASKRQGVNTSPLHF.

This clone has a handful of counts. J is TRBJ1-1 and V is TRBV6-2 or TRBV6-3; D possibly corresponds to TRBD1 (5 bases). V was shortened by 2 bases and J by 2 bases, with 18 bases between the two germline ends. The length of the CDR3 is 17 residues. From germline, CDR1 is MNHEY and CDR2 SVGEGT. In DNA, the CDR3 is TGTGCCAGCAGTTACATCGCGGCAGGGTCGGTCAACACTGAAGCTTTCTTT. Protein: CASSYIAAGSVNTEAFF.

At least ten counts were recorded for this clone. The chain uses TRBV20-1 and TRBJ2-3, with 9 bases lining up with TRBD2. The V and J ends lost 3 bases and 8 bases, in that order; junction bases with no gene match: 9. The germline V gene has CDR1 DFQATT and CDR2 SNEGSKA (reference sequence). This CDR3 spans 14 amino acids. CDR3 coding DNA: TGCAGTGCTAGGGGCGGGAGGGCCGTCTTTACGCAGTATTTT. This translates into CSARGGRAVFTQYF.

This clone is medium-sized (0.01 to 0.1%) in the sample. The V and J genes are TRBV9 and TRBJ1-2; D is unclear. Per germline, CDR1 SGDLS and CDR2 YYNGEE. The CDR3 runs to 16 residues. The germline V and J ends were trimmed by 0 bases and 6 bases, with 18 bases remaining between them. The CDR3 is CASSVGPYHLYDGYTF. CDR3 sequence (DNA): TGTGCCAGCAGCGTAGGGCCCTACCACTTGTATGATGGCTACACCTTC.

This sequence joins TRBV5-1 and TRBJ2-7, with D perhaps TRBD2 (5 bases). Germline CDR1 reads SGHRS; CDR2 reads YFSETQ. The CDR3 covers 11 residues. V lost 4 bases to trimming and J lost 5 bases, with 7 bases between them. The CDR3 DNA follows: TGCGCCAGCAGCCTCGGGGACGAGCAGTACTTC. It is translated as CASSLGDEQYF.

The rearrangement links TRBV19 to TRBJ2-2, with D possibly being TRBD2 (6 bases). The germline V gene encodes CDR1 LNHDA and CDR2 SQIVND (reference sequence). CDR3 length: 12 amino acids. V gave up 3 bases and J gave up 7 bases, with 6 bases separating them. The CDR3 nucleotides read TGTGCCAGTAGTATCGGGAGCGGGGAGCTGTTTTTT. Translating it yields CASSIGSGELFF.

The rearrangement uses TRBV5-1 and TRBJ2-1; perhaps TRBD2 as D (6 bases). The CDR3 is 16 amino acids. Germline CDR1 and CDR2: SGHRS and YFSETQ. V lost 2 bases, J lost 6 bases, and 18 bases lay in between. The CDR3 DNA reads as TGCGCCAGCAGCTTATGGGACCGGGACTTGCGCAATGAGCAGTTCTTC. Encoded protein: CASSLWDRDLRNEQFF.